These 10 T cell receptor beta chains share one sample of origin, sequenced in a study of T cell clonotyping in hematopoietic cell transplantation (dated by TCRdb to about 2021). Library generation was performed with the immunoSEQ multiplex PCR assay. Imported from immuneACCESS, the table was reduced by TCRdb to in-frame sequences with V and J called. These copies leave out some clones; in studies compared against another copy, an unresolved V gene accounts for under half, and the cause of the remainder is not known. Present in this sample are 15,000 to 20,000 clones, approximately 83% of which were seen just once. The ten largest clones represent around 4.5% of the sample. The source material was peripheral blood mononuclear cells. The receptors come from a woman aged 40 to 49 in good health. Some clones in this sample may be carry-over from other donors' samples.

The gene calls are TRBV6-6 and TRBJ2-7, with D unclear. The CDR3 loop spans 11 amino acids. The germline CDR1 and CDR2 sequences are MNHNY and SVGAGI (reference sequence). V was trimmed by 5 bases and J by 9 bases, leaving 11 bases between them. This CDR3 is CASSPETGQYF. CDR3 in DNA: TGTGCCAGCAGTCCTGAAACTGGGCAGTACTTC.

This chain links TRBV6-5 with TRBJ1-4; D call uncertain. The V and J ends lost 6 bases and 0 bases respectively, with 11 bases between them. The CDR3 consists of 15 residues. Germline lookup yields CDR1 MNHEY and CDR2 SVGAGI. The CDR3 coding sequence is TGTGCCAGCAGAGGAGCATCAGCAACTAATGAAAAACTGTTTTTT. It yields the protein CASRGASATNEKLFF.

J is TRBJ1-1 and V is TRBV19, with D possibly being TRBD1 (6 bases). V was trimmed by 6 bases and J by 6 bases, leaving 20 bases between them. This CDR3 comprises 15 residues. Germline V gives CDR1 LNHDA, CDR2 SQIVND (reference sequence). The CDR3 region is CASSLDSPRLAEAFF. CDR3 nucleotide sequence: TGTGCCAGTAGCCTGGACAGTCCCCGGTTGGCTGAAGCTTTCTTT.

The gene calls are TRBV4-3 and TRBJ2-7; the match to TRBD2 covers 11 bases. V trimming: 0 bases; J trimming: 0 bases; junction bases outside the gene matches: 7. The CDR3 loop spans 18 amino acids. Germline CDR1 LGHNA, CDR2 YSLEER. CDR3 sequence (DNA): TGCGCCAGCAGCCAAGATCTAGCGGGGGGCCTCCTCTCCTACGAGCAGTACTTC. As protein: CASSQDLAGGLLSYEQYF.

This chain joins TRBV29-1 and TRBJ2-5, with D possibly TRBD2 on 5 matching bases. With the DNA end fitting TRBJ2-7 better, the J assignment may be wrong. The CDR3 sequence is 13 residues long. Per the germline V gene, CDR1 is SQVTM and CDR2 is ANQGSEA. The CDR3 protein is CSVGSGEPYEQYF. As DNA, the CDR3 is TGCAGCGTTGGTTCCGGGGAACCCTACGAGCAGTACTTC.

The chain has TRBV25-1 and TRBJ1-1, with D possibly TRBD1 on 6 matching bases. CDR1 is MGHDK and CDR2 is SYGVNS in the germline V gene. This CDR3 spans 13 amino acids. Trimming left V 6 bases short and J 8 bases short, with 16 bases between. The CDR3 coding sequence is TGTGCCAGCAGGAAAGTTAGGGGGGTCGAAGCTTTCTTT. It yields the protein CASRKVRGVEAFF.

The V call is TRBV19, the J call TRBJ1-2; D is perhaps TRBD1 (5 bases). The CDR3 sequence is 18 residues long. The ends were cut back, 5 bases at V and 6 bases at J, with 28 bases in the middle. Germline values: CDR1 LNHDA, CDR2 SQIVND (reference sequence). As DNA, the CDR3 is TGTGCCAGTAGTGTCTCTCCCCTCTTTACTGGGGCGACCGATGGCTACACCTTC. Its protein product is CASSVSPLFTGATDGYTF. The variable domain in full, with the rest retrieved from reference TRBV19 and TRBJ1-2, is DGGITQSPKYLFRKEGQNVTLSCEQNLNHDAMYWYRQDPGQGLRLIYYSQIVNDFQKGDIAEGYSVSREKKESFPLTVTSAQKNPTAFYLCASSVSPLFTGATDGYTFGSGTRLTVV.

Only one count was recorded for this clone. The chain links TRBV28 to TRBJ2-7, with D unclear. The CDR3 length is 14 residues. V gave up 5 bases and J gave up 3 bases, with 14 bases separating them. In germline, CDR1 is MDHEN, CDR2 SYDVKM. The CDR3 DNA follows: TGTGCCAGCAGTCTCCGCCCGTTTGGCTACGAGCAGTACTTC. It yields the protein CASSLRPFGYEQYF.

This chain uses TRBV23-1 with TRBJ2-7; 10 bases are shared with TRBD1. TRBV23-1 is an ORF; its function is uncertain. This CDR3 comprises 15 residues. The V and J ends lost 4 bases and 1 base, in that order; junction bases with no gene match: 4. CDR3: CASSLRQGASYEQYF. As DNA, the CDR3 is TGCGCCAGCAGTCTTCGACAGGGGGCATCCTACGAGCAGTACTTC.

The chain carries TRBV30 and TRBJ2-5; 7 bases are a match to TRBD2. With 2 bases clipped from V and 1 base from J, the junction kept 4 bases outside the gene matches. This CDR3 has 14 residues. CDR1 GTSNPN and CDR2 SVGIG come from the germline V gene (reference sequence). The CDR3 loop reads CAWSRGTTQETQYF. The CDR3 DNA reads TGTGCCTGGAGTCGGGGGACTACCCAAGAGACCCAGTACTTC.